Listed below are T cell receptor beta chains from one sample, sequenced in a study of T cell changes during pregnancy in multiple sclerosis. Libraries were prepared by immunoSEQ multiplex PCR; TCRdb keeps only in-frame clonotypes and omits some of them. The sample shows roughly 29,000 clones, around 89% of them seen only once. The source material was CD4+ T cells from peripheral blood mononuclear cells, sampled in the first trimester of pregnancy. The receptor source for this set is a female donor in good health, enrolled as a control in a pregnancy study. Both conserved end residues are part of each CDR3. The D gene is left open where the match is weak. Clone size is shown for a subset of rows, as once, few, many or a class of expanded clone.

size	D	J	V	DNA	CDR3
-	-	TRBJ1-2	TRBV9	TGTGCCAGCAGCGTAGGGACAGCTAACTATGGCTACACCTTC	CASSVGTANYGYTF
few	TRBD1	TRBJ1-6	TRBV13	TGTGCCAGCAGCCTTCGACAGGGTACACCCCTCCACTTT	CASSLRQGTPLHF
-	-	TRBJ2-7	TRBV6-5	TGTGCCAGCAGTTACTCGACAGCCTACGAGCAGTACTTC	CASSYSTAYEQYF
-	-	TRBJ1-2	TRBV5-6	TGTGCCAGCAGCCTCGGACGGGGCTATGGCTACACCTTC	CASSLGRGYGYTF
-	-	TRBJ1-6	TRBV7-2	TGTGCCAGCAGCCCCGGAGGGTGGATGGTTTCACCCCTCCACTTT	CASSPGGWMVSPLHF
once	TRBD1	TRBJ1-4	TRBV27	TGTGCCAGTAGACAGGGACCCTCGGTAAAACTGTTTTTT	CASRQGPSVKLFF
-	-	TRBJ1-1	TRBV29-1	TGCAGCGTATCCCAAGGGGCCAGCACTGAAGCTTTCTTT	CSVSQGASTEAFF
-	-	TRBJ2-5	TRBV6-5	TGTGCCAGCAGTCAGGGATGGGTTTCGAAAGAGACCCAGTACTTC	CASSQGWVSKETQYF
few	TRBD1	TRBJ2-3	TRBV5-1	TGCGCCAGCAGCTTGGGGGGACAGGGGGCCACAGATACGCAGTATTTT	CASSLGGQGATDTQYF
-	TRBD1	TRBJ1-6	TRBV5-1	TGCGCCAGCAGCAGGGACAGGGCAAGGAATTCACCCCTCCACTTT	CASSRDRARNSPLHF
-	TRBD1	TRBJ2-5	TRBV15	TGTGCCACCAGCAGAGATCGGACAGGGCCAGAGACCCAGTACTTC	CATSRDRTGPETQYF
-	-	TRBJ2-7	TRBV6-4	TGTGCCAGGCATACGGACTACCTTGGGCTCGGCGAGCAGTACTTC	CARHTDYLGLGEQYF
-	TRBD2	TRBJ2-2	TRBV6-1	TGTGCCAGCAGTGAACTAGCGGGGGTCGTTACCGGGGAGCTGTTTTTT	CASSELAGVVTGELFF
-	TRBD1	TRBJ2-7	TRBV9	TGTGCCAGCAGCGTAGAGGGGACAGCTCTTTCCTACGAGCAGTACTTC	CASSVEGTALSYEQYF
-	-	TRBJ2-7	TRBV6-5	TGTGCCAGCAGTTACTCGGGGGGAAAGTACGAGCAGTACTTC	CASSYSGGKYEQYF
-	TRBD1	TRBJ1-4	TRBV4-3	TGCGCCAGCAGCCAAAGGGAGGGGACAGGGGGCTTTCCGAATGAAAAACTGTTTTTT	CASSQREGTGGFPNEKLFF
-	-	TRBJ2-1	TRBV6-1	TGTGCCAGCACCCCAAACAGAGCAGAGCAGTTCTTC	CASTPNRAEQFF
once	TRBD2	TRBJ2-1	TRBV19	TGTGCCAGTAGTAGCCAAGGGCTCGGGGGGGTCCGGGGCAATGAGCAGTTCTTC	CASSSQGLGGVRGNEQFF
-	TRBD2	TRBJ2-7	TRBV29-1	TGCAGCGTTGAAGGCGGGCGGGAGGGCTCCTACGAGCAGTACTTC	CSVEGGREGSYEQYF
-	TRBD1	TRBJ2-5	TRBV28	TGTGCCAGCAGTCCAGGACAGGTCCAAACCCAGTACTTC	CASSPGQVQTQYF
-	TRBD2	TRBJ2-1	TRBV19	TGTGCCAGTAGAACAGCGGGGGGGCTACTCTTC	CASRTAGGLLF
once	-	TRBJ2-3	TRBV7-3	TGTGCCAGCAGCTTCCCCGGCACAGATACGCAGTATTTT	CASSFPGTDTQYF
once	-	TRBJ1-1	TRBV28	TGTGCCAGCAGTTTTCAGGGCAGGGTGAACACTGAAGCTTTCTTT	CASSFQGRVNTEAFF
-	-	TRBJ2-1	TRBV7-9	TGTGCCAGCAGCGCCACTAGATTAGCTGAGCAGTTCTTC	CASSATRLAEQFF
-	TRBD2	TRBJ2-2	TRBV27	TGTGCCAGCAGTCTAGCGGGGCGTTCGACCGGGGAGCTGTTTTTT	CASSLAGRSTGELFF
-	TRBD2	TRBJ2-5	TRBV7-2	TGTGCCAGCAGCTTAGGGGCTAGCGGGAGTTGGTCCCAAGAGACCCAGTACTTC	CASSLGASGSWSQETQYF
-	-	TRBJ1-3	TRBV6-1	TGTGCCAGCAGTCCCCCCGCCGGCTCTGGAAACACCATATATTTT	CASSPPAGSGNTIYF
few	-	TRBJ1-1	TRBV5-1	TGCGCCAGCAGCCCAGGTCCGAACACTGAAGCTTTCTTT	CASSPGPNTEAFF
once	-	TRBJ2-2	TRBV5-4	TGTGCCACCCAGGGGCCCGGGAACGGGGAGCTGTTTTTT	CATQGPGNGELFF
-	TRBD1	TRBJ1-1	TRBV10-3	TGTGCCACCAGCGGACAGGGTGGGACTGAAGCTTTCTTT	CATSGQGGTEAFF
-	-	TRBJ2-5	TRBV15	TGTGCCACCAGCAGAGCCCTAGCAGATCAAGAGACCCAGTACTTC	CATSRALADQETQYF
-	-	TRBJ2-5	TRBV29-1	TGCAGCGTTGCAGGCCAGCAAGAGACCCAGTACTTC	CSVAGQQETQYF
-	-	TRBJ1-2	TRBV18	TGTGCCAGCTCTCAGGGCCCGACGCCAAACTATGGCTACACCTTC	CASSQGPTPNYGYTF
few	TRBD1	TRBJ1-2	TRBV15	TGTGCCACCAGCAGAGATTCAGGGGGCTATGGCTACACCTTC	CATSRDSGGYGYTF
once	-	TRBJ1-2	TRBV5-1	TGCGCCAGCAGCGGGCCGGCGGGGTTTCATGGCTACACCTTC	CASSGPAGFHGYTF
-	TRBD2	TRBJ2-3	TRBV2	TGTGCCAGCAGTGAACAGGCTAGCGGGAGCACAGATACGCAGTATTTT	CASSEQASGSTDTQYF
-	TRBD1	TRBJ2-5	TRBV28	TGTGCCAGCAGTGGGGACAGGGTAGAGACCCAGTACTTC	CASSGDRVETQYF
-	TRBD1	TRBJ1-5	TRBV28	TGTGCCAGCAGTTCTATACCTCAGGGCGGGACAGGGAGGGGTCAGCCCCAGCATTTT	CASSSIPQGGTGRGQPQHF
-	-	TRBJ2-7	TRBV7-9	TGTGCCAGCAGCTTAGGACAGGCACTCTCCTACGAGCAGTACTTC	CASSLGQALSYEQYF
-	-	TRBJ1-6	TRBV6-1	TGTGCCAGCAGATTCAGGGATCGTGATTCACCCCTCCACTTT	CASRFRDRDSPLHF
-	TRBD1	TRBJ1-2	TRBV2	TGTGCCAGCAGGATGCAGGGGGAATTGTATGGCTACACCTTC	CASRMQGELYGYTF
-	-	TRBJ2-7	TRBV9	TGTGCCAGCAGCGTAGGAAGTTCGGGGATGACCTACGAGCAGTACTTC	CASSVGSSGMTYEQYF
-	TRBD2	TRBJ2-7	TRBV11-1	TGTGCCAGCAGCTCTGTAGCGGGAGGCAGCTCCTACGAGCAGTACTTC	CASSSVAGGSSYEQYF
few	TRBD1	TRBJ1-4	TRBV30	TGTGCCTGGAAAAATGGGCCCGAGACAGGGGTTAATGAAAAACTGTTTTTT	CAWKNGPETGVNEKLFF
-	TRBD2	TRBJ2-4	TRBV10-2	TGCGCCAGCAAACAAGAGCGGGGGGGCTTGACCATTCAGTACTTC	CASKQERGGLTIQYF
few	TRBD2	TRBJ2-4	TRBV4-1	TGCGCCAGCGCGGGGGTTGGGTTCCTGGCCAAAAACATTCAGTACTTC	CASAGVGFLAKNIQYF
-	TRBD1	TRBJ1-1	TRBV5-1	TGCGCCAGCAGCTTGGGGACAGGGCATGCGAACACTGAAGCTTTCTTT	CASSLGTGHANTEAFF
-	TRBD2	TRBJ2-3	TRBV6-5	TGTGCCAGCAGACGTAGCGGGGCGATTACAGATACGCAGTATTTT	CASRRSGAITDTQYF
-	-	TRBJ2-7	TRBV15	TGTGCCACCAGCAGAGACTTACCGGGACAAGGCTACGAGCAGTACTTC	CATSRDLPGQGYEQYF
-	TRBD1	TRBJ1-4	TRBV2	TGTGCCAGCGGGGGGACAGTCCAAAATGAAAAACTGTTTTTT	CASGGTVQNEKLFF
-	-	TRBJ2-4	TRBV6-1	TGTGCCAGCAGTGACAGTTTAGCCAAAAACATTCAGTACTTC	CASSDSLAKNIQYF
-	-	TRBJ2-3	TRBV19	TGTGCCAGTAGTAACCCCACTGGCAGGCGTTACACAGATACGCAGTATTTT	CASSNPTGRRYTDTQYF